Presented here are 9 T cell receptor beta chains from one specimen sequenced in a study of shared clonotypes between healthy human individuals. TCRdb keeps only in-frame clones here, not all; method: immunoSEQ multiplex PCR. The data show approximately 710,000 clones, about 90% seen once. Sequencing was carried out using memory CD8+ T cells from PBMCs. Subset here: CD45RO+ cells pooled with CCR7-negative TemRA cells. The receptors come from a man aged 18 to 29 in good health. Some clones in this sample may be carry-over from other donors' samples.

The sample holds one count of this clone. The chain combines TRBV5-5 with TRBJ2-5, with D possibly matching TRBD1 (6 bases). Germline CDR1 SGHKS, CDR2 YYEKEE (reference sequence). Trimming removed 4 bases from V and 0 bases from J, with 13 bases in between. This CDR3 spans 15 amino acids. The CDR3 sequence: CASSRDRRYQETQYF. The DNA of the CDR3 is TGTGCCAGCAGCCGTGACAGGCGATACCAAGAGACCCAGTACTTC. Variable domain in full (rest from reference TRBV5-5 and TRBJ2-5): DAGVTQSPTHLIKTRGQQVTLRCSPISGHKSVSWYQQVLGQGPQFIFQYYEKEERGRGNFPDRFSARQFPNYSSELNVNALLLGDSALYLCASSRDRRYQETQYFGPGTRLLVL.

V usage is TRBV4-2 and J usage is TRBJ2-5; TRBD2 agrees at 11 bases. This CDR3 contains 14 residues. Losses at the gene ends were 5 bases for V and 4 bases for J; bases not matched to a gene: 3. CDR1 is LGHNA, CDR2 YNFKEQ, per germline. The CDR3 sequence is CASSVGTSGETQYF. Here the CDR3 DNA reads TGTGCCAGCAGCGTCGGGACTAGCGGAGAGACCCAGTACTTC.

V gene TRBV28 combines with J gene TRBJ2-7; 7 bases line up with TRBD1. The CDR3 loop spans 14 amino acids. V trimming: 3 bases; J trimming: 5 bases; junction bases outside the gene matches: 7. Per germline, CDR1 MDHEN and CDR2 SYDVKM. The CDR3 sequence is CASSLRQGVDEQYF. The CDR3 DNA is TGTGCCAGCAGTTTGCGGCAGGGGGTCGACGAGCAGTACTTC.

The CDR3 coding sequence is TGTGCCAGCAGCGGATTACAGGGGCGCGAGCAGTACTTC. Protein: CASSGLQGREQYF. The V and J genes are TRBV9 and TRBJ2-5; the match to TRBD1 covers 7 bases. TRBJ2-7 matches the DNA end more closely, so the J call is doubtful. Per the germline V gene, CDR1 is SGDLS and CDR2 is YYNGEE. The CDR3 loop spans 13 amino acids.

The rearrangement links TRBV28 to TRBJ2-1, with TRBD2 matching over 9 bases. CDR3 length: 15 amino acids. Germline V lookup: CDR1 MDHEN, CDR2 SYDVKM. V trimming: 6 bases; J trimming: 7 bases; junction bases outside the gene matches: 10. The CDR3 sequence is CASRLSGSLRNEQFF. The CDR3 DNA reads as TGTGCCAGCAGACTTAGCGGGAGTTTGCGGAATGAGCAGTTCTTC.

In DNA, the CDR3 is TGTGCCAGCAGGGCAGCCACCGCTTACGAGCAGTACTTC. It codes for CASRAATAYEQYF. The rearrangement uses TRBV6-5 and TRBJ2-7; D is unclear. Germline V CDR1 and CDR2: MNHEY, SVGAGI. V was shortened by 6 bases and J by 4 bases, with 13 bases between the two germline ends. The CDR3 sequence is 13 residues long.

V gene TRBV15 combines with J gene TRBJ2-7; TRBD2 might be the D (6 bases). V was trimmed by 3 bases and J by 5 bases, leaving 26 bases between them. This CDR3 spans 18 amino acids. Per germline, CDR1 LNHNV and CDR2 YYDKDF (reference sequence). This chain's CDR3 is CATSSSFSGGPPRDEQYF. The CDR3 bases are TGTGCCACCAGCAGTTCTTTTAGCGGCGGCCCCCCACGGGACGAGCAGTACTTC. The variable domain in full, with the rest retrieved from reference TRBV15 and TRBJ2-7, is DAMVIQNPRYQVTQFGKPVTLSCSQTLNHNVMYWYQQKSSQAPKLLFHYYDKDFNNEADTPDNFQSRRPNTSFCFLDIRSPGLGDTAMYLCATSSSFSGGPPRDEQYFGPGTRLTVT.

This chain uses TRBV27 with TRBJ1-4, with no clear D. Germline CDR1 reads MNHEY; CDR2 reads SMNVEV (reference sequence). CDR3 size: 16 residues. V was clipped by 6 bases and J by 0 bases, with 14 bases between them. CDR3 loop: CASSRIPPATNEKLFF. The CDR3 DNA reads as TGTGCCAGCAGCCGCATTCCCCCGGCAACTAATGAAAAACTGTTTTTT.

The chain is built from TRBV11-2 and TRBJ2-7, with TRBD1 matching over 8 bases. The CDR3 extends over 14 amino acids. Losses at the gene ends were 3 bases for V and 2 bases for J; bases not matched to a gene: 3. The germline gives CDR1 SGHAT, CDR2 FQNNGV. The CDR3 DNA is TGTGCCAGCAGCTTTGACAGGGGTACCTACGAGCAGTACTTC. Amino acids: CASSFDRGTYEQYF.